The sample holds a few counts of the clone carrying this T cell receptor (beta chain). Its target is not known. Extracted RNA was reverse transcribed, and the resulting cDNA served as sequencing template. Produced via immunoSEQ multiplex PCR; TCRdb's table is partial and in-frame only. The sample consists of about 200,000 clones, around 50% of them appearing once. This sample is part of a study of CD8+ T cells in alopecia areata. Study-wide results and caveats: Compared with mice, patients displayed less clear TCR sharing, possibly for HLA-related reasons.

Input material: CD8+ T cells sorted from blood. The TCR comes from a human donor in good health.

CDR3 coding DNA: TGTGCCATCAGGGGGGACATGTTTCCCTACACCTTC. Translating gives CAIRGDMFPYTF. The V gene is TRBV10-3, the J gene TRBJ1-2; possibly TRBD1 for D (6 bases). The CDR3 contains 12 residues. Trimming took off 6 bases at V and 10 bases at J, with 15 bases between the two ends. Germline lookup yields CDR1 ENHRY and CDR2 SYGVKD.